The 11 T cell receptor beta chains presented below share a single source sample, sequenced in a study of blood T cell repertoires in COVID-19. Data came from immunoSEQ multiplex PCR; TCRdb stores just in-frame clones and leaves some out. The table records 55,000 to 80,000 clones, about 88% of them present only once. Specimen: peripheral blood. The receptors were gathered from a man between 50 and 59 years old with active COVID-19.

The rearrangement joins TRBV7-2 to TRBJ2-1; 8 nucleotides match TRBD2. J lost 9 bases, V lost 5 bases, and 9 bases had no gene match. The CDR3 extends over 14 amino acids. Germline V gene lookup returns CDR1 SGHTA and CDR2 FQGNSA. CDR3 amino acids: CASSISGAWGEQFF. The CDR3 DNA reads as TGTGCCAGCAGCATTAGCGGGGCATGGGGTGAGCAGTTCTTC.

The rearrangement links TRBV12-3 or TRBV12-4 to TRBJ2-7, with a possible D match to TRBD1 (6 bases). V was cut by 6 bases and J by 3 bases, with 12 bases left in between. CDR3 size: 13 residues. The CDR3 here is CASSADSLYEQYF. CDR3 in DNA: TGTGCCAGCAGCGCGGACAGTCTCTACGAGCAGTACTTC.

The V gene is TRBV24-1, the J gene TRBJ2-3; the D gene is possibly TRBD1 (5 bases). This CDR3 is built from 16 residues. CDR1 and CDR2 from the germline V gene are KGHDR and SFDVKD. Trimming left V 4 bases short and J 1 base short, with 14 bases between. Here the CDR3 reads CATSDNRPQGTDTQYF. In nucleotides, the CDR3 is TGTGCCACCAGTGACAACAGGCCACAAGGCACAGATACGCAGTATTTT.

This clone came up a few times. This sequence joins TRBV14 and TRBJ1-2; 9 bases are shared with TRBD1. V lost 5 bases and J lost 4; bases outside the gene matches: 8. The CDR3 loop spans 15 amino acids. Germline assignment: CDR1 SGHDN and CDR2 FVKESK. CDR3 loop: CASSYPGTGFYGYTF. CDR3 bases: TGTGCCAGCAGCTACCCCGGGACAGGGTTCTATGGCTACACCTTC. Full variable domain (outside the CDR3, taken from reference TRBV14 and TRBJ1-2): EAGVTQFPSHSVIEKGQTVTLRCDPISGHDNLYWYRRVMGKEIKFLLHFVKESKQDESGMPNNRFLAERTGGTYSTLKVQPAELEDSGVYFCASSYPGTGFYGYTFGSGTRLTVV.

The rearrangement uses TRBV3-1 (or the pseudogene TRBV3-2) and TRBJ1-2; 7 bases map to TRBD1. Germline V gene sequence: CDR1 LGHDT, CDR2 YNNKEL (reference sequence). The CDR3 extends over 15 amino acids. V shed 2 bases and J 4 bases; nucleotides not matched to a gene: 7. DNA of the CDR3: TGTGCCAGCAGCCAAAAAGGGGGCAGTGCCTATGGCTACACCTTC. Translated, it gives CASSQKGGSAYGYTF.

This clone was counted only a few times. The chain combines TRBV6-5 with TRBJ2-7; the match to TRBD1 covers 7 bases. Trimming at V came to 4 bases and at J to 0 bases, leaving 6 bases not matched to a gene. The germline V gene has CDR1 MNHEY and CDR2 SVGAGI. The CDR3 loop spans 15 amino acids. CDR3 bases: TGTGCCAGCAGTTTAGACAGGGAAACCTCCTACGAGCAGTACTTC. Amino acid sequence: CASSLDRETSYEQYF.

CDR3 nucleotides: TGTGCCAGTAGTATAAACGCGGCCCCAGAAGCTTTCTTT. Translated, it gives CASSINAAPEAFF. This chain links TRBV19 with TRBJ1-1; unclear D gene. Germline V CDR1 and CDR2: LNHDA, SQIVND (reference sequence). The CDR3 runs 13 residues. V gave up 2 bases and J gave up 8 bases, with 12 bases separating them.

The CDR3 region has the DNA TGCGCCAGCAGTGATCAAGGGGGGGCCACCTACAATGAGCAGTTCTTC. This translates into CASSDQGGATYNEQFF. The chain employs TRBV10-1 and TRBJ2-1; a weak D match, TRBD2 (7 bases). The CDR3 spans 16 residues. V dropped 3 bases and J dropped 2 bases, with 14 bases sitting between them. The V gene's germline CDR1 is WNHNN and CDR2 SYGVQD (reference sequence).

This chain joins TRBV6-5 and TRBJ1-2; the match to TRBD1 covers 7 bases. The trim removed 4 bases at V and 5 bases at J, leaving 10 bases unmatched. This CDR3 has 15 amino acids. Germline-derived CDR1 and CDR2 are MNHEY and SVGAGI. In DNA, the CDR3 is TGTGCCAGCAGTTTTAATCTAGGGGGCGGATATGGCTACACCTTC. The encoded protein is CASSFNLGGGYGYTF.

The J gene is TRBJ1-5, the V gene TRBV2, with 7 bases lining up with TRBD1. This CDR3 has 15 amino acids. The germline gives CDR1 SNHLY, CDR2 FYNNEI. Trimming took 2 bases from V and 2 from J; bases not matched to a gene: 3. The CDR3 is CASSEQQGGNQPQHF. The CDR3 nucleotides are TGTGCCAGCAGTGAACAGCAGGGGGGCAATCAGCCCCAGCATTTT.

The V gene is TRBV5-7, the J gene TRBJ1-4; 8 nucleotides align to TRBD1. TRBV5-7 is an ORF for which the function is uncertain. The J segment lost 8 bases and the V segment lost 6 bases, leaving 12 bases of the junction unmatched. The length of the CDR3 is 15 residues. CDR3 sequence: CASILGQGEREKLFF. The CDR3 DNA reads TGTGCCAGCATTCTAGGACAGGGAGAGCGAGAAAAACTGTTTTTT.